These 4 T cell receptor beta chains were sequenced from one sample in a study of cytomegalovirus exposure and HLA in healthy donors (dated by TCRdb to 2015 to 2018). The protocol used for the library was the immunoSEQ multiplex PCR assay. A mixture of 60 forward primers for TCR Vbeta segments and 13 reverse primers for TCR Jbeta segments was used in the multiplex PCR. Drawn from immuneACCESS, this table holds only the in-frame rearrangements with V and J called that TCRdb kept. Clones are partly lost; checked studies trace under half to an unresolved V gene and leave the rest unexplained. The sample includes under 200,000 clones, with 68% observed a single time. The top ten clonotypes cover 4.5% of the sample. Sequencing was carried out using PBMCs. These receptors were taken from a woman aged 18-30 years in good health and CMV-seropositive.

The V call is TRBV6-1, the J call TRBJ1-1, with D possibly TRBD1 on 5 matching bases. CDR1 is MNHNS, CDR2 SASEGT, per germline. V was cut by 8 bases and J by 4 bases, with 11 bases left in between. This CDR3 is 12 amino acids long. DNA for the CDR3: TGTGCCAGCGTCGCAGGGCGCACTGAAGCTTTCTTT. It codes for CASVAGRTEAFF.

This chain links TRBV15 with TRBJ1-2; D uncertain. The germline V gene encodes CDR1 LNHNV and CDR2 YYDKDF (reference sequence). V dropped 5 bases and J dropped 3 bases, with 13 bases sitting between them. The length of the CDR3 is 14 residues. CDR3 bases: TGTGCCACCAGCGACTATAATGGGTACTATGGCTACACCTTC. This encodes CATSDYNGYYGYTF.

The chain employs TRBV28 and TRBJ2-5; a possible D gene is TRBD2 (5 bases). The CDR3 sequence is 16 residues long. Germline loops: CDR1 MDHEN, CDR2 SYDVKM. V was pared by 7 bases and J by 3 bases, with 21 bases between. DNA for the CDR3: TGTGCCAGCACCACGCCCCGGGAAGGTGATGAAGAGACCCAGTACTTC. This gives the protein CASTTPREGDEETQYF. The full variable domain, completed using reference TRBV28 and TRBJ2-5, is DVKVTQSSRYLVKRTGEKVFLECVQDMDHENMFWYRQDPGLGLRLIYFSYDVKMKEKGDIPEGYSVSREKKERFSLILESASTNQTSMYLCASTTPREGDEETQYFGPGTRLLVL.

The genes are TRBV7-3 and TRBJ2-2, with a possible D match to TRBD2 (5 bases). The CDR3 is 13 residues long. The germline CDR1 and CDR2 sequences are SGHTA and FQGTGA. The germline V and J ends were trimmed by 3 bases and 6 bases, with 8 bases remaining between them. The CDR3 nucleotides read TGTGCCAGCAGCTTTAGGCGGGCCGGGGAGCTGTTTTTT. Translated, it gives CASSFRRAGELFF.